Shown below are 29 T cell receptor beta chains from a single sample sequenced in a study of shared clonotypes between healthy human individuals. TCRdb keeps only in-frame clones here, not all; method: immunoSEQ multiplex PCR. The data show 900,000 to 1,200,000 clones, with around 78% seen just once and roughly 0.65% held by the top ten. The sample comprised memory CD4+ T cells from PBMCs. Sample subset: CD45RA-negative fraction. Receptor source: a man between 18 and 29 years old in good health. Some clones in this sample may be carry-over from other donors' samples.

The chain carries TRBV5-1 and TRBJ2-2, with TRBD1 matching over 8 bases. With 4 bases clipped from V and 0 bases from J, the junction kept 8 bases outside the gene matches. This CDR3 spans 17 amino acids. Per the germline V gene, CDR1 is SGHRS and CDR2 is YFSETQ. Written as DNA, the CDR3 is TGCGCCAGCAGCCCCGGACAGGGAAGGGCGAACACCGGGGAGCTGTTTTTT. Translated: CASSPGQGRANTGELFF.

To note about this clone: This may come from a read error, since a much larger clone is one base off. The chain employs TRBV5-6 and TRBJ2-7; D perhaps matches TRBD1 (5 bases). Trimming cost V 4 bases and J 2 bases, with 7 bases left between them. Germline-derived CDR1 and CDR2 are SGHDT and YYEEEE. The CDR3 covers 12 residues. The CDR3 region is CASSLQAYEQYF. For the CDR3, the DNA is TGTGCCAGCAGCCTACAGGCCTACGAGCAGTACTTC.

This chain connects TRBV5-4 to TRBJ2-2, with D possibly being TRBD1 (5 bases). The V gene's germline CDR1 is SGHNT and CDR2 YYREEE (reference sequence). CDR3 size: 15 residues. Trimming pared 7 bases from V and 8 bases from J, leaving 21 bases between. This CDR3 reads CASGKQDWGTGELFF. As DNA, the CDR3 is TGTGCCAGCGGCAAACAGGATTGGGGAACGGGGGAGCTGTTTTTT. Looking up the rest from reference TRBV5-4 and TRBJ2-2 gives the full variable domain: ETGVTQSPTHLIKTRGQQVTLRCSSQSGHNTVSWYQQALGQGPQFIFQYYREEENGRGNFPPRFSGLQFPNYSSELNVNALELDDSALYLCASGKQDWGTGELFFGEGSRLTVL.

As regards this clone: A junction boundary mismatches the germline segment, possibly from a read error. The chain is built from TRBV10-3 and TRBJ2-3; D is perhaps TRBD1 or TRBD2 (5 bases each). CDR3 length equals 13 residues. Germline CDR1 is ENHRY and CDR2 is SYGVKD. The CDR3 reads CAVSEGSPAPQYF. DNA of the CDR3: TGTGCCGTCAGCGAGGGGTCCCCTGCCCCCCAGTATTTT.

The chain recombines TRBV11-3 with TRBJ2-1; either TRBD1 or TRBD2 may supply D (5 bases each). V gave up 5 bases and J gave up 10 bases, with 21 bases separating them. The CDR3 is made up of 15 amino acids. Germline V gene data show CDR1 as SGHNT and CDR2 as YENEEA. CDR3 sequence: CASSVSGTGPWEQFF. The CDR3 region has the DNA TGTGCCAGCAGCGTATCCGGGACGGGGCCCTGGGAGCAGTTCTTC.

This sequence joins TRBV6-6 and TRBJ2-1; D not certain. The V end was cut by 6 bases, the J end by 9 bases, with 12 bases between. The CDR3 runs 12 residues. CDR1 MNHNY and CDR2 SVGAGI come from the germline V gene (reference sequence). CDR3 in amino acids: CASRPEGFEQFF. CDR3 DNA sequence: TGTGCCAGCAGGCCAGAAGGGTTTGAGCAGTTCTTC.

Only one count was recorded for this clone. The junction shows a germline mismatch at one end, possibly a read error. The chain has TRBV6-6 and TRBJ2-5, with TRBD2 identical over 9 bases. This CDR3 comprises 13 residues. Germline V CDR1 and CDR2: MNHNY, SVGAGI (reference sequence). CDR3 coding DNA: TGTGCCAGGGCGGGAGGGCCTCGGGAGATCCAGTACTTC. It yields the protein CARAGGPREIQYF.

In DNA form, the CDR3 reads TGTGCCAGCTCGAAACAGGGTCATAGCAATCAGCCCCAGCATTTT. This translates into CASSKQGHSNQPQHF. The genes are TRBV18 and TRBJ1-5, with D perhaps TRBD1 (6 bases). Trimming took 6 bases from V and 0 from J, leaving 12 bases between them. CDR3 size: 15 residues. From germline, CDR1 is KGHSH and CDR2 LQKENI.

About this clone itself: A much larger clone lies a single base off, so this may be a read error. The J gene is TRBJ1-3, the V gene TRBV30, with D uncertain. The CDR3 covers 13 residues. Trimming removed 0 bases at V and 9 bases at J, with 12 bases between. Germline V lookup: CDR1 GTSNPN, CDR2 SVGIG (reference sequence). Here the CDR3 DNA reads TGTGCCTGGAGTGTCGGCATAAAAGGCACCATATATTTT. As protein: CAWSVGIKGTIYF.

CDR3 loop: CASSYSIEVAKYEQYF. CDR3 in DNA: TGTGCCAGCAGTTACAGTATCGAGGTAGCGAAATACGAGCAGTACTTC. This chain joins TRBV6-5 and TRBJ2-7; D possibly corresponds to TRBD2 (5 bases). The germline V gene has CDR1 MNHEY and CDR2 SVGAGI. With 2 bases removed from V and 4 bases from J, the gap between germline ends came to 18 bases. This CDR3 contains 16 residues.

The chain employs TRBV10-1 and TRBJ1-1; D not resolved. V was clipped by 2 bases and J by 1 base, with 5 bases between them. Germline CDR1 is WNHNN and CDR2 is SYGVQD (reference sequence). This CDR3 comprises 13 residues. CDR3 loop: CASSEDSNTEAFF. The CDR3 DNA reads TGCGCCAGCAGTGAGGACTCGAACACTGAAGCTTTCTTT.

This chain connects TRBV19 to TRBJ2-7, with TRBD2 identical over 14 bases. This CDR3 has 19 amino acids. Looked up from germline, CDR1 is LNHDA and CDR2 is SQIVND (reference sequence). The J segment lost 2 bases and the V segment lost 3 bases, leaving 12 bases of the junction unmatched. The CDR3 loop is CASSIAPGLAGGPTYEQYF. DNA of the CDR3: TGTGCCAGTAGTATTGCCCCCGGACTAGCGGGAGGACCTACCTACGAGCAGTACTTC.

This clone has only a few counts. The rearrangement joins TRBV10-3 to TRBJ2-2; no reliable D call. V was trimmed by 7 bases and J by 4 bases, leaving 4 bases between them. This CDR3 has 11 residues. Germline CDR1 ENHRY, CDR2 SYGVKD. Here the CDR3 reads CAITSTGELFF. Written as DNA, the CDR3 is TGTGCCATCACTAGCACCGGGGAGCTGTTTTTT.

This clone was observed a single time. The chain couples TRBV7-9 to TRBJ1-2; 8 bases line up with TRBD1. V shed 2 bases and J 10 bases; nucleotides not matched to a gene: 9. This CDR3 comprises 14 residues. Germline CDR1 and CDR2: SEHNR and FQNEAQ (reference sequence). The CDR3 coding sequence is TGTGCCAGCAGCTTACTCGGACAGGGACTTGTCTACACCTTC. Protein: CASSLLGQGLVYTF.

The chain recombines TRBV7-3 with TRBJ1-2; the D gene is possibly TRBD1 (5 bases). The CDR3 covers 15 residues. The V end was cut by 1 base, the J end by 3 bases, with 12 bases between. In germline, CDR1 is SGHTA, CDR2 FQGTGA. The CDR3 bases are TGTGCCAGCAGCTTAAGAGGTGCGGGGGACTATGGCTACACCTTC. Protein sequence: CASSLRGAGDYGYTF.

The table lists this clone with many counts. The CDR3 DNA is TGTGCCAGAAGCTTCTGGAGACCCCTCCACTTT. This gives the protein CARSFWRPLHF. The chain is built from TRBV5-3 and TRBJ1-6; D gene uncertain. TRBV5-3 is an ORF; its function is uncertain. The V and J ends lost 2 bases and 12 bases respectively, with 6 bases between them. The CDR3 length is 11 residues.

This clone was counted between two and nine times. Its ends do not fully match the called genes, so a read error is possible. The gene calls are TRBV28 and TRBJ2-2; 9 positions agree with TRBD1. CDR1 MDHEN and CDR2 SYDVKM come from the germline V gene. The CDR3 length is 16 residues. This CDR3 reads CASSFGDRANTGELFF. The CDR3 DNA reads as TGTGCCAGTAGTTTTGGGGACAGGGCGAACACCGGGGAGCTGTTTTTT.

Concerning this clone: This same CDR3 is encoded by further DNA sequences in the sample. The chain carries TRBV19 and TRBJ2-1; 8 bases agree with TRBD2. Germline CDR1 is LNHDA and CDR2 is SQIVND (reference sequence). This CDR3 comprises 11 residues. CDR3 loop: CASGGYNEQFF. CDR3 bases: TGTGCTTCGGGGGGGTACAATGAGCAGTTCTTC.

CDR3 sequence: CASRAVGDEQYF. For the CDR3, the DNA is TGTGCCAGCAGAGCTGTGGGTGACGAGCAGTACTTC. The chain combines TRBV7-9 with TRBJ2-7; D is undetermined. The germline V gene encodes CDR1 SEHNR and CDR2 FQNEAQ (reference sequence). Trimming left V 6 bases short and J 5 bases short, with 11 bases between. The CDR3 contains 12 residues.

The genes are TRBV15 and TRBJ1-4; D is ambiguous. CDR3 length equals 16 residues. Germline loops: CDR1 LNHNV, CDR2 YYDKDF (reference sequence). The V gene lost 1 base and the J gene lost 2 bases, with 11 bases spanning the gap. The chain's CDR3 is CATSRVGAATNEKLFF. The CDR3 region has the DNA TGTGCCACCAGCAGAGTAGGAGCAGCTACTAATGAAAAACTGTTTTTT.

The chain links TRBV27 to TRBJ2-4; D ambiguous. The CDR3 is made up of 15 amino acids. Germline V gives CDR1 MNHEY, CDR2 SMNVEV (reference sequence). The V gene lost 5 bases and the J gene lost 1 base, with 12 bases spanning the gap. The CDR3 here is CASSPRTIAKNIQYF. The CDR3 DNA sequence: TGTGCCAGCAGTCCGCGGACCATTGCCAAAAACATTCAGTACTTC.

This clone was seen only a few times. The rearrangement uses TRBV25-1 and TRBJ2-1; D is unresolved. This CDR3 is 13 amino acids long. From germline, CDR1 is MGHDK and CDR2 SYGVNS. The ends were cut back, 4 bases at V and 7 bases at J, with 11 bases in the middle. The CDR3, as DNA: TGTGCCAGCAGTGCTCCCCCTGGGAATGAGCAGTTCTTC. Encoded protein: CASSAPPGNEQFF. The whole variable domain, filled in from reference TRBV25-1 and TRBJ2-1, reads EADIYQTPRYLVIGTGKKITLECSQTMGHDKMYWYQQDPGMELHLIHYSYGVNSTEKGDLSSESTVSRIRTEHFPLTLESARPSHTSQYLCASSAPPGNEQFFGPGTRLTVL.

This clone was observed at least ten times. Other nucleotide sequences from this sample produce the same CDR3. The rearrangement uses TRBV29-1 and TRBJ1-2; 8 bases are a match to TRBD1. The V gene's germline CDR1 is SQVTM and CDR2 ANQGSEA. The V gene end was trimmed by 6 bases and the J gene end by 8 bases; junction bases not matched to a gene: 8. CDR3 length equals 12 residues. CDR3 sequence: CSVGTGREGYTF. The CDR3 region has the DNA TGCAGCGTGGGGACAGGCCGGGAGGGCTACACCTTC.

The chain employs TRBV28 and TRBJ1-1, with unresolved D. This CDR3 comprises 13 residues. V lost 3 bases, J lost 4 bases, and 9 bases lay in between. Looked up from germline, CDR1 is MDHEN and CDR2 is SYDVKM. Here the CDR3 reads CASSLPLGTEAFF. As DNA, the CDR3 is TGTGCCAGCAGTTTGCCTCTGGGCACTGAAGCTTTCTTT.

V gene TRBV5-4 combines with J gene TRBJ2-5; D is uncertain. Germline V gene lookup returns CDR1 SGHNT and CDR2 YYREEE (reference sequence). This CDR3 is 15 amino acids long. V shed 0 bases and J shed 4 bases, with 13 bases lying between them. The CDR3 sequence is CASSLELGSGETQYF. The CDR3 nucleotides are TGTGCCAGCAGCTTGGAACTGGGGTCAGGAGAGACCCAGTACTTC.

V gene TRBV6-1 combines with J gene TRBJ2-7; the D is unclear. CDR1 MNHNS and CDR2 SASEGT come from the germline V gene. CDR3 length: 11 residues. V lost 8 bases, J lost 3 bases, and 8 bases lay in between. This CDR3 reads CASSQVYEQYF. The DNA of the CDR3 is TGTGCCAGCTCGCAGGTCTACGAGCAGTACTTC.

This chain links TRBV30 with TRBJ1-1; tentative D call: TRBD1 (6 bases). CDR1 is GTSNPN and CDR2 is SVGIG in the germline V gene (reference sequence). The V end lost 0 bases, the J end lost 8 bases, and 13 bases lay between the germline ends. The CDR3 is made up of 13 amino acids. As DNA, the CDR3 is TGTGCCTGGAGTGTACAGGGTTTGGGCGAAGCTTTCTTT. Protein product: CAWSVQGLGEAFF.

The CDR3 protein is CASSLNAGETEQFF. The CDR3 region has the DNA TGTGCCAGCAGCTTAAATGCGGGAGAGACTGAGCAGTTCTTC. The chain uses TRBV7-3 and TRBJ2-1; 7 bases are shared with TRBD2. This CDR3 is built from 14 residues. Losses at the gene ends were 1 base for V and 9 bases for J; bases not matched to a gene: 6. The V gene's germline CDR1 is SGHTA and CDR2 FQGTGA.

V is TRBV18 and J is TRBJ2-7; 14 positions agree with TRBD2. Germline V lookup: CDR1 KGHSH, CDR2 LQKENI. With 5 bases clipped from V and 3 bases from J, the junction kept 3 bases outside the gene matches. The CDR3 has 15 residues. The CDR3 protein is CASSIGTSGSYEQYF. DNA for the CDR3: TGTGCCAGCTCAATCGGGACTAGCGGGAGCTACGAGCAGTACTTC. The full variable domain, its missing parts supplied by reference TRBV18 and TRBJ2-7, is NAGVMQNPRHLVRRRGQEARLRCSPMKGHSHVYWYRQLPEEGLKFMVYLQKENIIDESGMPKERFSAEFPKEGPSILRIQQVVRGDSAAYFCASSIGTSGSYEQYFGPGTRLTVT.